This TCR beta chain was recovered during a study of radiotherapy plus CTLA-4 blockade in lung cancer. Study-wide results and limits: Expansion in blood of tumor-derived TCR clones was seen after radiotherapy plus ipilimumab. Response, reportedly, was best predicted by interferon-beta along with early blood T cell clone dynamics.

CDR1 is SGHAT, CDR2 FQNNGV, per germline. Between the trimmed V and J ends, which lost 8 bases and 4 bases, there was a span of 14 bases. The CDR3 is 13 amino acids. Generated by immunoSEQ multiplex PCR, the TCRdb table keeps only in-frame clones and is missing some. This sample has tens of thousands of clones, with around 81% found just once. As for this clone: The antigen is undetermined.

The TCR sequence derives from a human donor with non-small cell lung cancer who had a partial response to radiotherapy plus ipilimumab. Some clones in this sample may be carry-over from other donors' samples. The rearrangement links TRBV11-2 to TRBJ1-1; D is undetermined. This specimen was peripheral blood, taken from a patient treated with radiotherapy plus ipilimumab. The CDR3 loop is CASGSRWSTEAFF. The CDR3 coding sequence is TGTGCCAGCGGTAGTAGGTGGAGCACTGAAGCTTTCTTT.